This is a list of T cell receptor beta chains from one sample in a study of cytomegalovirus exposure and HLA in healthy donors. Using immunoSEQ multiplex PCR, the repertoire was profiled, and TCRdb retains in-frame clones only, with some absent. The data contain roughly 150,000 clones, about 75% of them singletons. Sequenced: PBMCs. The receptor source for this set is a female donor in good health and CMV-seronegative. The CDR3 runs from the conserved cysteine through the conserved F or W. The order of the fields is clone size, D gene, J gene, V gene, CDR3 protein, CDR3 DNA. The D gene is left open where the match is weak. Size tells how often a clone was seen (once, few, many) or the class of an expanded clone, and some rows leave it out.

clone_size: -; d_call: TRBD1; j_call: TRBJ1-5; v_call: TRBV5-4; cdr3_aa: CASSGGQGQPQHF; cdr3_nt: TGTGCCAGCAGCGGCGGACAGGGGCAGCCCCAGCATTTT
clone_size: -; d_call: -; j_call: TRBJ1-2; v_call: TRBV18; cdr3_aa: CASSPGGGGGYTF; cdr3_nt: TGTGCCAGCTCACCAGGGGGAGGAGGTGGCTACACCTTC
clone_size: -; d_call: -; j_call: TRBJ2-2; v_call: TRBV15; cdr3_aa: CATSRGGQPNTGELFF; cdr3_nt: TGTGCCACCAGCAGGGGCGGACAGCCGAACACCGGGGAGCTGTTTTTT
clone_size: -; d_call: -; j_call: TRBJ2-1; v_call: TRBV18; cdr3_aa: CASSPFSSVTSYNEQFF; cdr3_nt: TGTGCCAGCTCACCATTCTCTAGCGTTACCTCCTACAATGAGCAGTTCTTC
clone_size: few; d_call: -; j_call: TRBJ2-7; v_call: TRBV7-8; cdr3_aa: CASSRLTTTISSYEQYF; cdr3_nt: TGTGCCAGCAGCCGTCTGACTACTACAATATCCTCCTACGAGCAGTACTTC
clone_size: few; d_call: -; j_call: TRBJ2-3; v_call: TRBV2; cdr3_aa: CASRVGVADTQYF; cdr3_nt: TGTGCCAGCCGAGTGGGAGTAGCCGATACGCAGTATTTT
clone_size: -; d_call: TRBD2; j_call: TRBJ2-2; v_call: TRBV4-1; cdr3_aa: CASSHRTSGSLVRTGELFF; cdr3_nt: TGCGCCAGCAGCCATAGGACTAGCGGGAGTCTCGTTCGCACCGGGGAGCTGTTTTTT
clone_size: -; d_call: -; j_call: TRBJ1-4; v_call: TRBV4-2; cdr3_aa: CASSPYTGTGGTNEKLFF; cdr3_nt: TGTGCCAGCAGCCCATACACAGGGACGGGAGGCACTAATGAAAAACTGTTTTTT
clone_size: few; d_call: -; j_call: TRBJ1-2; v_call: TRBV28; cdr3_aa: CASSLPTTGGANYGYTF; cdr3_nt: TGTGCCAGCAGTTTACCCACTACGGGGGGAGCTAACTATGGCTACACCTTC
clone_size: -; d_call: -; j_call: TRBJ1-5; v_call: TRBV19; cdr3_aa: CASSIQQGSEQPQHF; cdr3_nt: TGTGCCAGTAGTATTCAACAGGGCAGCGAACAGCCCCAGCATTTT
clone_size: -; d_call: -; j_call: TRBJ2-7; v_call: TRBV4-1; cdr3_aa: CASSRPDRPAEQYF; cdr3_nt: TGCGCCAGCAGTCGCCCTGACAGGCCGGCCGAGCAGTACTTC
clone_size: -; d_call: TRBD2; j_call: TRBJ2-7; v_call: TRBV27; cdr3_aa: CATRRGGPQSYEQYF; cdr3_nt: TGTGCCACCCGGCGGGGGGGCCCACAATCCTACGAGCAGTACTTC
clone_size: -; d_call: TRBD2; j_call: TRBJ2-5; v_call: TRBV7-6; cdr3_aa: CASSPFTSGGGRETQYF; cdr3_nt: TGTGCCAGCAGCCCGTTCACTAGCGGGGGGGGTCGGGAGACCCAGTACTTC
clone_size: -; d_call: TRBD1; j_call: TRBJ1-2; v_call: TRBV27; cdr3_aa: CASSLYSGGAYGYTF; cdr3_nt: TGTGCCAGCAGTTTATACTCAGGGGGCGCATATGGCTACACCTTC
clone_size: -; d_call: -; j_call: TRBJ1-5; v_call: TRBV12-5; cdr3_aa: CASGLGENQPQHF; cdr3_nt: TGTGCTAGTGGTTTAGGAGAGAATCAGCCCCAGCATTTT
clone_size: -; d_call: TRBD2; j_call: TRBJ2-1; v_call: TRBV30; cdr3_aa: CAWSVDVAGFEQFF; cdr3_nt: TGTGCCTGGAGTGTAGACGTAGCGGGATTCGAGCAGTTCTTC